The source of this TCR beta chain is a study of identical twins. Study-level points and caveats: For zero-insertion analyses, partial confounding could come from invariant MAIT and iNKT cells. The conclusions drew on cross-sectional statistical analysis instead of tracking the same donors. Cord blood beta clonotypes that were abundant carried fewer insertions, and memory repertoires showed no such trend.

TCRdb ran MiXCR on the 5' RACE reads and lists one entry per CDR3 protein. The table records 400,000 to 500,000 distinct CDR3 sequences, roughly 20% of them present only once. This clonotype has more than one count but fewer than ten. Its antigen remains unidentified. Between the trimmed V and J ends, which lost 1 base and 3 bases, there was a span of 15 bases. CDR1 is LGHNA, CDR2 YSLEER, per germline. The CDR3 spans 17 residues. All donors were healthy Caucasians. Sequenced material: naive T cells sorted from blood. The TCR sequence derives from a man aged 50-60 years in good health. The chain has TRBV4-3 and TRBJ2-2; a possible D gene is TRBD2 (5 bases). The CDR3 is CASSQAGLSGYTGELFF. CDR3 in DNA: TGCGCCAGCAGCCAAGCTGGTTTAAGCGGCTACACCGGGGAGCTGTTTTTT.